The rows below give T cell receptor beta chains drawn from one sample of a study of patients and donors after allogeneic stem cell transplantation. TCRdb reprocessed the RT-PCR reads with MiXCR, giving one entry per CDR3 protein. Counted here are 110,000 or so distinct CDR3 sequences, 35% occurring once; the ten biggest clones make up 27%. Sample: blood, either unsorted or a sorted T cell fraction (not recorded which). The receptor set was obtained from a human donor who was either an allogeneic HSCT recipient or a stem cell or donor lymphocyte infusion donor (not recorded which). It is not recorded whose cells these are; they may come from a transplant donor. Both conserved end residues are part of each CDR3. A D gene is named only where the DNA matches it firmly. Size is omitted from some rows. Given values are once, few, many or a class for expanded clones.

D gene: TRBD2; J gene: TRBJ2-2; V gene: TRBV5-1; clone size: few; CDR3 protein: CASSSGTSGTGELFF; CDR3 DNA: TGCGCCAGCAGCTCCGGGACTAGCGGAACCGGGGAGCTGTTTTTT
D gene: NA; J gene: TRBJ2-1; V gene: TRBV20-1; clone size: NA; CDR3 protein: CSARGREKGFF; CDR3 DNA: TGCAGTGCCAGGGGACGGGAGAAGGGGTTCTTC
D gene: TRBD2; J gene: TRBJ2-4; V gene: TRBV6-2/TRBV6-3; clone size: NA; CDR3 protein: CASSPVRETGIQYF; CDR3 DNA: TGTGCCAGCAGCCCCGTGCGGGAGACGGGCATTCAGTACTTC
D gene: NA; J gene: TRBJ1-1; V gene: TRBV5-1; clone size: few; CDR3 protein: CASSLARVTEAFF; CDR3 DNA: TGCGCCAGCAGCTTGGCCAGGGTTACTGAAGCTTTCTTT
D gene: NA; J gene: TRBJ2-3; V gene: TRBV11-2; clone size: NA; CDR3 protein: CASSSRARIDTQYF; CDR3 DNA: TGTGCCAGCAGCTCTAGGGCCCGCATAGATACGCAGTATTTT
D gene: TRBD1; J gene: TRBJ1-3; V gene: TRBV3-1; clone size: few; CDR3 protein: CASSDTGVGNTIYF; CDR3 DNA: TGTGCCAGCAGCGATACAGGGGTAGGAAACACCATATATTTT
D gene: NA; J gene: TRBJ1-4; V gene: TRBV7-9; clone size: NA; CDR3 protein: CASSFDRGTNEKLFF; CDR3 DNA: TGTGCCAGCAGCTTTGATCGGGGGACTAATGAAAAACTGTTTTTT
D gene: NA; J gene: TRBJ2-6; V gene: TRBV28; clone size: once; CDR3 protein: CASSFLTAGANVLTF; CDR3 DNA: TGTGCCAGCAGTTTTCTTACAGCCGGGGCCAACGTCCTGACTTTC
D gene: TRBD2; J gene: TRBJ2-1; V gene: TRBV6-2/TRBV6-3; clone size: few; CDR3 protein: CASSYGAGDLLRNEQFF; CDR3 DNA: TGTGCCAGCAGTTACGGAGCGGGAGATTTACTGCGGAATGAGCAGTTCTTC
D gene: NA; J gene: TRBJ1-5; V gene: TRBV7-8; clone size: few; CDR3 protein: CASSLADTNQPQHF; CDR3 DNA: TGTGCCAGCAGCTTAGCGGACACCAATCAGCCCCAGCATTTT
D gene: TRBD2; J gene: TRBJ2-1; V gene: TRBV28; clone size: NA; CDR3 protein: CASKNSGKSYNEQFF; CDR3 DNA: TGTGCCAGCAAAAATAGCGGGAAGTCCTACAATGAGCAGTTCTTC
D gene: NA; J gene: TRBJ2-1; V gene: TRBV7-2; clone size: NA; CDR3 protein: CASSLGFAYNEQFF; CDR3 DNA: TGTGCCAGCAGCTTAGGGTTCGCTTACAATGAGCAGTTCTTC
D gene: NA; J gene: TRBJ2-1; V gene: TRBV5-1; clone size: NA; CDR3 protein: CASSPAGLSYNEQFF; CDR3 DNA: TGCGCCAGCAGCCCCGCCGGCCTCTCTTACAATGAGCAGTTCTTC
D gene: TRBD1; J gene: TRBJ1-5; V gene: TRBV12-3/TRBV12-4; clone size: NA; CDR3 protein: CASSRQGSGQPQHF; CDR3 DNA: TGTGCCAGCAGTAGACAGGGATCGGGTCAGCCCCAGCATTTT
D gene: NA; J gene: TRBJ1-1; V gene: TRBV7-2; clone size: NA; CDR3 protein: CASSPRGKTEAFF; CDR3 DNA: TGTGCCAGCAGCCCCAGGGGTAAGACTGAAGCTTTCTTT
D gene: NA; J gene: TRBJ1-4; V gene: TRBV5-4; clone size: NA; CDR3 protein: CASSLGGNGNEKLFF; CDR3 DNA: TGTGCCAGCAGCTTGGGGGGGAATGGGAATGAAAAACTGTTTTTT
D gene: TRBD1; J gene: TRBJ2-5; V gene: TRBV5-4; clone size: NA; CDR3 protein: CASSLQGASWQTQYF; CDR3 DNA: TGTGCCAGCAGTTTACAGGGGGCGTCGTGGCAGACCCAGTACTTC
D gene: NA; J gene: TRBJ2-3; V gene: TRBV4-2; clone size: once; CDR3 protein: CASSQGGGSTDTQYF; CDR3 DNA: TGTGCCAGCAGCCAAGGGGGCGGGAGCACAGATACGCAGTATTTT
D gene: NA; J gene: TRBJ2-1; V gene: TRBV7-9; clone size: NA; CDR3 protein: CASSLVAMNEQFF; CDR3 DNA: TGTGCCAGCAGCTTAGTGGCTATGAATGAGCAGTTCTTC
D gene: NA; J gene: TRBJ1-2; V gene: TRBV6-1; clone size: few; CDR3 protein: CASTFGSPNYGYTF; CDR3 DNA: TGTGCCAGCACGTTTGGGAGTCCTAACTATGGCTACACCTTC
D gene: TRBD2; J gene: TRBJ2-1; V gene: TRBV29-1; clone size: NA; CDR3 protein: CSVDGGSSYNEQFF; CDR3 DNA: TGCAGCGTTGACGGCGGGAGTTCCTACAATGAGCAGTTCTTC
D gene: NA; J gene: TRBJ2-7; V gene: TRBV20-1; clone size: NA; CDR3 protein: CSARVGSTTYEQYF; CDR3 DNA: TGCAGTGCTAGAGTAGGTAGCACTACCTACGAGCAGTACTTC
D gene: NA; J gene: TRBJ1-1; V gene: TRBV2; clone size: NA; CDR3 protein: CASSLPEPTEAFF; CDR3 DNA: TGTGCCAGCAGCCTACCTGAACCGACTGAAGCTTTCTTT
D gene: NA; J gene: TRBJ1-5; V gene: TRBV27; clone size: many; CDR3 protein: CASSLSSNQPQHF; CDR3 DNA: TGTGCCAGCAGTTTATCGAGCAATCAGCCCCAGCATTTT
D gene: NA; J gene: TRBJ2-7; V gene: TRBV28; clone size: NA; CDR3 protein: CASSPTWGFYEQYF; CDR3 DNA: TGTGCCAGCAGCCCTACCTGGGGGTTCTACGAGCAGTACTTC
D gene: NA; J gene: TRBJ1-2; V gene: TRBV12-3/TRBV12-4; clone size: NA; CDR3 protein: CASSLRTAGNGYTF; CDR3 DNA: TGTGCCAGCAGTTTAAGGACCGCAGGTAATGGCTACACCTTC
D gene: NA; J gene: TRBJ1-1; V gene: TRBV6-6; clone size: NA; CDR3 protein: CASRPLGPAEAFF; CDR3 DNA: TGTGCCAGCAGGCCGTTGGGACCGGCTGAAGCTTTCTTT
D gene: NA; J gene: TRBJ2-1; V gene: TRBV13; clone size: NA; CDR3 protein: CASSLEGGRENEQFF; CDR3 DNA: TGTGCCAGCAGCTTAGAAGGCGGCAGAGAGAATGAGCAGTTCTTC
D gene: NA; J gene: TRBJ1-5; V gene: TRBV28; clone size: NA; CDR3 protein: CASNHGGTHNSNQPQHF; CDR3 DNA: TGTGCCAGCAATCATGGCGGGACGCACAATAGCAATCAGCCCCAGCATTTT
D gene: TRBD2; J gene: TRBJ2-1; V gene: TRBV19; clone size: few; CDR3 protein: CASSDLAGVYNEQFF; CDR3 DNA: TGTGCCAGTAGCGACCTAGCGGGAGTCTACAATGAGCAGTTCTTC
D gene: NA; J gene: TRBJ1-1; V gene: TRBV20-1; clone size: few; CDR3 protein: CSARDRGTLNTEAFF; CDR3 DNA: TGCAGTGCTAGAGATCGCGGGACACTTAACACTGAAGCTTTCTTT